The clone carrying this T cell receptor beta chain has just a few counts. The data derive from a study of beta chain features in type 1 diabetes. CDR3 length: 16 amino acids. V shed 4 bases and J shed 0 bases, with 15 bases lying between them. Germline V lookup: CDR1 KGHSY, CDR2 FQNENV. Isolated RNA was reverse transcribed in full, so expressed TCRB transcripts were sequenced. The protocol was immunoSEQ multiplex PCR, while the TCRdb copy is restricted to in-frame clones and leaves out a portion. The table includes 220,000 or so clones, 68% detected once. Purity above 95% was achieved in all sorted populations.

The source is a man aged 25-40 years in good health. The specimen sequenced was naive CD4+ T cells from blood. The rearrangement joins TRBV16 to TRBJ2-5; no clear D gene. The CDR3 loop reads CASSRQSTRYQETQYF. Here the CDR3 DNA reads TGTGCCAGCAGCCGCCAATCAACCAGATACCAAGAGACCCAGTACTTC.